These T cell receptor beta chains were read from a single sample in a study of OX40 agonist ivuxolimab in advanced cancers. Here immunoSEQ multiplex PCR was the method, and the copy in TCRdb shows in-frame clones only, minus some. The sample consists of roughly 70,000 clones, 90% to 95% of them appearing once. This specimen was CD4+ or CD8+ T cells sorted from blood, taken in a trial of the OX40 agonist ivuxolimab. These receptor sequences come from an adult with an advanced solid tumor such as melanoma, head and neck, liver or kidney cancer. CDR3s include the opening cysteine and the closing phenylalanine or tryptophan. Fields, in order: V gene, CDR3 length, J gene, D gene, clone size, CDR3 DNA, CDR3 protein. The D gene is left open where the match is weak. Only part of the rows carry a size: once, few, many, or a class if the clone is expanded.

V gene: TRBV27
CDR3 length: 14
J gene: TRBJ2-5
D gene: TRBD1
clone size: .
CDR3 DNA: TGTGCCAGCAGTTTTGGCAGGGGGCAAGAGACCCAGTACTTC
CDR3 protein: CASSFGRGQETQYF

V gene: TRBV27
CDR3 length: 15
J gene: TRBJ2-1
D gene: .
clone size: .
CDR3 DNA: TGTGCCAGCAGTTTACAGACATACCCGGGGAATGAGCAGTTCTTC
CDR3 protein: CASSLQTYPGNEQFF

V gene: TRBV30
CDR3 length: 15
J gene: TRBJ1-5
D gene: .
clone size: .
CDR3 DNA: TGTGCCTGGAGTGGCATGGGTGAGAGGGATCAGCCCCAGCATTTT
CDR3 protein: CAWSGMGERDQPQHF

V gene: TRBV19
CDR3 length: 16
J gene: TRBJ1-1
D gene: .
clone size: .
CDR3 DNA: TGTGCCAGTAGCCCCGCCGGACCGCAAATGAACACTGAAGCTTTCTTT
CDR3 protein: CASSPAGPQMNTEAFF

V gene: TRBV9
CDR3 length: 15
J gene: TRBJ1-1
D gene: .
clone size: .
CDR3 DNA: TGTGCCAGCAGCGTAGAAAGTGTGTCCGTCACTGAAGCTTTCTTT
CDR3 protein: CASSVESVSVTEAFF

V gene: TRBV5-4
CDR3 length: 13
J gene: TRBJ1-1
D gene: .
clone size: .
CDR3 DNA: TGTGCCAGCAGGTTCGCAGGGAGCACTGAAGCTTTCTTT
CDR3 protein: CASRFAGSTEAFF

V gene: TRBV5-6
CDR3 length: 14
J gene: TRBJ1-3
D gene: .
clone size: .
CDR3 DNA: TGTGCCAGCACTTACGGGAGCTCTGGAAACACCATATATTTT
CDR3 protein: CASTYGSSGNTIYF

V gene: TRBV27
CDR3 length: 13
J gene: TRBJ2-3
D gene: .
clone size: .
CDR3 DNA: TGTGCCAGCAGTTTTATCCGCACAGATACGCAGTATTTT
CDR3 protein: CASSFIRTDTQYF

V gene: TRBV27
CDR3 length: 12
J gene: TRBJ1-5
D gene: .
clone size: .
CDR3 DNA: TGTGCCAGCAGTTCCTATAATCAGCCCCAGCATTTT
CDR3 protein: CASSSYNQPQHF

V gene: TRBV19
CDR3 length: 14
J gene: TRBJ2-2
D gene: TRBD2
clone size: .
CDR3 DNA: TGTGCCAGTAGTATTAGCGGGAGGTCCGGGGAGCTGTTTTTT
CDR3 protein: CASSISGRSGELFF

V gene: TRBV19
CDR3 length: 12
J gene: TRBJ2-3
D gene: .
clone size: .
CDR3 DNA: TGTGCCAGTAGTATCTGGGCGGATACGCAGTATTTT
CDR3 protein: CASSIWADTQYF

V gene: TRBV11-2
CDR3 length: 17
J gene: TRBJ1-1
D gene: .
clone size: .
CDR3 DNA: TGTGCCAGCAGCTTAGTTCCAGGACAGTACATGAACACTGAAGCTTTCTTT
CDR3 protein: CASSLVPGQYMNTEAFF

V gene: TRBV15
CDR3 length: 12
J gene: TRBJ1-1
D gene: .
clone size: once
CDR3 DNA: TGTGCCACCAGGGGGGTGGGGACTGAAGCTTTCTTT
CDR3 protein: CATRGVGTEAFF

V gene: TRBV14
CDR3 length: 17
J gene: TRBJ1-2
D gene: TRBD1
clone size: .
CDR3 DNA: TGTGCCAGCAGCCAAGCCATCGACAGGGGGCGAGACTATGGCTACACCTTC
CDR3 protein: CASSQAIDRGRDYGYTF

V gene: TRBV6-4
CDR3 length: 14
J gene: TRBJ2-2
D gene: .
clone size: many
CDR3 DNA: TGTGCCAGCAGTGCAGGGTCGCGAACCGGGGAGCTGTTTTTT
CDR3 protein: CASSAGSRTGELFF

V gene: TRBV6-1
CDR3 length: 16
J gene: TRBJ2-1
D gene: .
clone size: .
CDR3 DNA: TGTGCCAGCAGTGCCCTAACAGGAAACCCCTACAATGAGCAGTTCTTC
CDR3 protein: CASSALTGNPYNEQFF

V gene: TRBV9
CDR3 length: 15
J gene: TRBJ1-1
D gene: .
clone size: .
CDR3 DNA: TGTGCCAGCAGCGTGGGCGTCTCAGGAAACACTGAAGCTTTCTTT
CDR3 protein: CASSVGVSGNTEAFF

V gene: TRBV5-5
CDR3 length: 15
J gene: TRBJ2-1
D gene: .
clone size: .
CDR3 DNA: TGTGCCAGCAGCTATCAAGCGGCCTCCCCCAATGAGCAGTTCTTC
CDR3 protein: CASSYQAASPNEQFF

V gene: TRBV29-1
CDR3 length: 12
J gene: TRBJ2-7
D gene: .
clone size: .
CDR3 DNA: TGCAGCGCCAGACAAGGCGTTCGCGAGCAGTACTTC
CDR3 protein: CSARQGVREQYF

V gene: TRBV4-1
CDR3 length: 15
J gene: TRBJ2-7
D gene: .
clone size: .
CDR3 DNA: TGCGCCAGCAGCCAAGAGCGATCTTCCCAACGAACGCAGTACTTC
CDR3 protein: CASSQERSSQRTQYF

V gene: TRBV29-1
CDR3 length: 10
J gene: TRBJ1-1
D gene: .
clone size: .
CDR3 DNA: TGCAGCGCAACCTACACTGAAGCTTTCTTT
CDR3 protein: CSATYTEAFF

V gene: TRBV30
CDR3 length: 13
J gene: TRBJ1-5
D gene: .
clone size: .
CDR3 DNA: TGTGCCTGGAGTGTACAAGGGGCTCAGCCCCAGCATTTT
CDR3 protein: CAWSVQGAQPQHF

V gene: TRBV27
CDR3 length: 16
J gene: TRBJ1-5
D gene: TRBD1
clone size: .
CDR3 DNA: TGTGCCAGCAGTTCTCCGGGACAGCAACTTTATCAGCCCCAGCATTTT
CDR3 protein: CASSSPGQQLYQPQHF

V gene: TRBV7-6
CDR3 length: 15
J gene: TRBJ2-7
D gene: .
clone size: few
CDR3 DNA: TGTGCCAGCAGCTTTTGGGAAGGATACTTATACGAGCAGTACTTC
CDR3 protein: CASSFWEGYLYEQYF

V gene: TRBV6-5
CDR3 length: 14
J gene: TRBJ2-7
D gene: .
clone size: .
CDR3 DNA: TGTGCCAGCAGTCCCTTGACTGGCTCCTACGAGCAGTACTTC
CDR3 protein: CASSPLTGSYEQYF

V gene: TRBV19
CDR3 length: 15
J gene: TRBJ2-7
D gene: TRBD1
clone size: .
CDR3 DNA: TGTGCCAGTAGTATCTCCGGACAGGGGAGCTACGAGCAGTACTTC
CDR3 protein: CASSISGQGSYEQYF

V gene: TRBV11-3
CDR3 length: 15
J gene: TRBJ2-1
D gene: .
clone size: .
CDR3 DNA: TGTGCCAGCAGCTTGACGAGGAGCTCCTACAATGAGCAGTTCTTC
CDR3 protein: CASSLTRSSYNEQFF

V gene: TRBV10-3
CDR3 length: 13
J gene: TRBJ2-1
D gene: TRBD1
clone size: .
CDR3 DNA: TGTGCCATCAGTGGGTCAGGGGGAAATGAGCAGTTCTTC
CDR3 protein: CAISGSGGNEQFF

V gene: TRBV4-1
CDR3 length: 17
J gene: TRBJ2-7
D gene: TRBD2
clone size: .
CDR3 DNA: TGCGCCAGCCGATCGTCGCTAGCGGCACTCGGATCCTACGAGCAGTACTTC
CDR3 protein: CASRSSLAALGSYEQYF

V gene: TRBV27
CDR3 length: 15
J gene: TRBJ2-3
D gene: .
clone size: .
CDR3 DNA: TGTGCCAGCAGTTCCCTCCGGGGGATCACAGATACGCAGTATTTT
CDR3 protein: CASSSLRGITDTQYF

V gene: TRBV4-1
CDR3 length: 15
J gene: TRBJ1-1
D gene: TRBD1
clone size: .
CDR3 DNA: TGCGCCAGCAGCCACGACGGACAGGGGAACACTGAAGCTTTCTTT
CDR3 protein: CASSHDGQGNTEAFF

V gene: TRBV4-1
CDR3 length: 12
J gene: TRBJ2-1
D gene: .
clone size: .
CDR3 DNA: TGCGCCAGCAGCCAAGATATGAATGAGCAGTTCTTC
CDR3 protein: CASSQDMNEQFF

V gene: TRBV6-1
CDR3 length: 18
J gene: TRBJ2-5
D gene: .
clone size: .
CDR3 DNA: TGTGCCAGCAGTGAAAACCTCTTTGGGGGACACCTACAAGAGACCCAGTACTTC
CDR3 protein: CASSENLFGGHLQETQYF

V gene: TRBV19
CDR3 length: 17
J gene: TRBJ2-1
D gene: TRBD2
clone size: .
CDR3 DNA: TGTGCCAGTAGTATCTTAGCGGGAGGTATAGGAGGCAATGAGCAGTTCTTC
CDR3 protein: CASSILAGGIGGNEQFF

V gene: TRBV9
CDR3 length: 15
J gene: TRBJ2-7
D gene: TRBD2
clone size: .
CDR3 DNA: TGTGCCAGCAGCCCTGGGACTAGCGGAACCTACGAGCAGTACTTC
CDR3 protein: CASSPGTSGTYEQYF

V gene: TRBV7-3
CDR3 length: 16
J gene: TRBJ2-1
D gene: .
clone size: .
CDR3 DNA: TGTGCCAGCAGCCCAGCTGCAGGACTGGCCTACAATGAGCAGTTCTTC
CDR3 protein: CASSPAAGLAYNEQFF

V gene: TRBV5-1
CDR3 length: 15
J gene: TRBJ1-5
D gene: TRBD1
clone size: few
CDR3 DNA: TGCGCCAGCAGCTGGGGACAGGGGCCAAATCAGCCCCAGCATTTT
CDR3 protein: CASSWGQGPNQPQHF

V gene: TRBV29-1
CDR3 length: 14
J gene: TRBJ2-1
D gene: .
clone size: .
CDR3 DNA: TGCAGCGTTGATCTCAGTGGTACCTACAATGAGCAGTTCTTC
CDR3 protein: CSVDLSGTYNEQFF

V gene: TRBV9
CDR3 length: 14
J gene: TRBJ2-1
D gene: TRBD1
clone size: .
CDR3 DNA: TGTGCCAGCAGCGCTTACAGGGGCAGGAGTGAGCAGTTCTTC
CDR3 protein: CASSAYRGRSEQFF

V gene: TRBV7-9
CDR3 length: 15
J gene: TRBJ1-1
D gene: .
clone size: .
CDR3 DNA: TGTGCCAGCAGCTTAGCCGAAAGCTACCCGAAGGAAGCTTTCTTT
CDR3 protein: CASSLAESYPKEAFF

V gene: TRBV5-5
CDR3 length: 15
J gene: TRBJ2-1
D gene: .
clone size: .
CDR3 DNA: TGTGCCAGCAGCTTGGTTAGCTTGGGACCCAATGAGCAGTTCTTC
CDR3 protein: CASSLVSLGPNEQFF

V gene: TRBV10-3
CDR3 length: 14
J gene: TRBJ2-7
D gene: TRBD2
clone size: .
CDR3 DNA: TGTGCCATCAGTGTGGGTAGCGGGCTATACGAGCAGTACTTC
CDR3 protein: CAISVGSGLYEQYF

V gene: TRBV11-1
CDR3 length: 17
J gene: TRBJ2-2
D gene: TRBD2
clone size: .
CDR3 DNA: TGTGCCAGCAGCTTGGGACTAGCGGGAGGGCCGGGCGGGGAGCTGTTTTTT
CDR3 protein: CASSLGLAGGPGGELFF

V gene: TRBV28
CDR3 length: 17
J gene: TRBJ2-5
D gene: .
clone size: .
CDR3 DNA: TGTGCCAGCAGTAACGCCGGGAGCAAGGCCCGACAAGAGACCCAGTACTTC
CDR3 protein: CASSNAGSKARQETQYF

V gene: TRBV9
CDR3 length: 14
J gene: TRBJ2-4
D gene: .
clone size: .
CDR3 DNA: TGTGCCAGCAGCGTAGTATTATCAGGTGGCATTCAGTACTTC
CDR3 protein: CASSVVLSGGIQYF

V gene: TRBV7-9
CDR3 length: 16
J gene: TRBJ2-1
D gene: TRBD2
clone size: .
CDR3 DNA: TGTGCCAGCAGCTCTTACACTAGCGGGATTAACAATGAGCAGTTCTTC
CDR3 protein: CASSSYTSGINNEQFF

V gene: TRBV2
CDR3 length: 15
J gene: TRBJ2-1
D gene: .
clone size: .
CDR3 DNA: TGTGCCTCCCCACTCGGGCAGGCGACCTACAATGAGCAGTTCTTC
CDR3 protein: CASPLGQATYNEQFF

V gene: TRBV7-9
CDR3 length: 13
J gene: TRBJ1-1
D gene: .
clone size: .
CDR3 DNA: TGTGCCAGCAGCTTCCAGACGAACACTGAAGCTTTCTTT
CDR3 protein: CASSFQTNTEAFF

V gene: TRBV19
CDR3 length: 15
J gene: TRBJ1-2
D gene: TRBD1
clone size: .
CDR3 DNA: TGTGCCAGTAGTATACTCTCAGGGGGCGGTAATGGCTACACCTTC
CDR3 protein: CASSILSGGGNGYTF

V gene: TRBV19
CDR3 length: 15
J gene: TRBJ2-2
D gene: TRBD1
clone size: .
CDR3 DNA: TGTGCCAGTAGTCCGGGACAGCCAAGCACCGGGGAGCTGTTTTTT
CDR3 protein: CASSPGQPSTGELFF

V gene: TRBV4-3
CDR3 length: 16
J gene: TRBJ2-2
D gene: TRBD1
clone size: .
CDR3 DNA: TGCGCCAGCAGCCAAGAGGACAGGGGAGACACCGGGGAGCTGTTTTTT
CDR3 protein: CASSQEDRGDTGELFF

V gene: TRBV5-1
CDR3 length: 13
J gene: TRBJ1-1
D gene: .
clone size: .
CDR3 DNA: TGCGCCAGCAGCTTGACTGGAAACACTGAAGCTTTCTTT
CDR3 protein: CASSLTGNTEAFF

V gene: TRBV7-9
CDR3 length: 13
J gene: TRBJ2-3
D gene: .
clone size: .
CDR3 DNA: TGTGCCAGCAGCGATCAGGGTACAGATACGCAGTATTTT
CDR3 protein: CASSDQGTDTQYF